Following are 3 T cell receptor beta chains from one sample sequenced in a study of blood T cell repertoires in COVID-19. Profiling relied on immunoSEQ multiplex PCR, and the TCRdb table lists in-frame clones only, not all of them. The data contain about 170,000 clones, roughly 93% of them singletons. Source material: peripheral blood. The receptors were gathered from a man in his late teens or twenties with COVID-19, enrolled during active disease.

The V and J genes are TRBV27 and TRBJ2-7; unclear D gene. The CDR3 is made up of 12 amino acids. CDR1 and CDR2 from the germline V gene are MNHEY and SMNVEV (reference sequence). Trimming pared 6 bases from V and 8 bases from J, leaving 14 bases between. The CDR3 is CASSPNPFKQYF. Here the CDR3 DNA reads TGTGCCAGCAGCCCTAACCCTTTCAAGCAGTACTTC.

Only a few counts were recorded for this clone. The CDR3 reads CASSFIREATDTQYF. CDR3 coding DNA: TGTGCCAGCAGCTTTATCCGGGAGGCAACCGATACGCAGTATTTT. This chain connects TRBV5-5 to TRBJ2-3; 7 bases align to TRBD2. V was clipped by 2 bases and J by 6 bases; unmatched bases: 9. The CDR3 covers 15 residues. CDR1 is SGHKS, CDR2 YYEKEE, per germline (reference sequence).

The V call is TRBV5-4, the J call TRBJ2-7; 11 bases align to TRBD2. The CDR3 is made up of 14 amino acids. CDR1 SGHNT and CDR2 YYREEE come from the germline V gene (reference sequence). After removal of 4 bases from V and 7 bases from J, the junction contained 7 bases not matched to a gene. The CDR3 sequence: CASSLLAGEVEQYF. The DNA of the CDR3 is TGTGCCAGCAGCCTACTAGCGGGAGAGGTTGAGCAGTACTTC.